These 2 T cell receptor beta chains were all obtained from the same sample, sequenced in a study of blood T cells in healthy people across ages. Using a J-beta primer mix together with a sample-barcoded 5' primer, a second PCR was run for roughly 6 to 12 cycles. Via MiXCR, TCRdb re-called the 5' RACE reads, giving one row per CDR3 protein. The table includes about 930,000 distinct CDR3 sequences, about 28% detected once. The sample was also linked to a second study, of T cells of mothers and their children.

The sample taken for sequencing was blood. The receptors here all came from a woman between 40 and 50 years old in good health.

This chain joins TRBV18 and TRBJ1-1; a possible D gene is TRBD1 (5 bases). V was cut by 3 bases and J by 2 bases, with 13 bases left in between. CDR1 is KGHSH and CDR2 is LQKENI in the germline V gene. CDR3 length: 15 amino acids. The CDR3 DNA sequence: TGTGCCAGCTCACCGGGGTTTGGGGGTAACACTGAAGCTTTCTTT. It codes for CASSPGFGGNTEAFF.

Only a few counts were recorded for this clonotype. At one of its ends the junction is not consistent with the germline gene, which may arise from a read error. The J gene is TRBJ2-3, the V gene TRBV29-1; maybe TRBD1 (5 bases). Germline V gene data show CDR1 as SQVTM and CDR2 as ANQGSEA. This CDR3 has 12 residues. In DNA, the CDR3 is TGCAGCGGTGAAGGGGCAAGGGATACGCAGTATTTT. Encoded protein: CSGEGARDTQYF.